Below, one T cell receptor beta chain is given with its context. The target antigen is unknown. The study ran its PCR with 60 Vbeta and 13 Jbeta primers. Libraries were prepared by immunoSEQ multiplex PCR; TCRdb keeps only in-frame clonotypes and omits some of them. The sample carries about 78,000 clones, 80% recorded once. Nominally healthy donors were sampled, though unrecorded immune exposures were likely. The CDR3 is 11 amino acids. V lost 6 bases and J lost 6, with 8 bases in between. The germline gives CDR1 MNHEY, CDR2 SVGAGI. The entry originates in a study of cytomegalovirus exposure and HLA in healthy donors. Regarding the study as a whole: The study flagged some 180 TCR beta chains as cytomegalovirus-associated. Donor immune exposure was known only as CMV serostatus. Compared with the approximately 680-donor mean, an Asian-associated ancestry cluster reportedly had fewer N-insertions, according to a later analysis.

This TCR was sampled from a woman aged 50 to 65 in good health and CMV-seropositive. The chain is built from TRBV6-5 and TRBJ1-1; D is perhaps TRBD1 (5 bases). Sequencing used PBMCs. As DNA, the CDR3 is TGTGCCAGCAGCTGGGGGGCTGAAGCTTTCTTT. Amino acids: CASSWGAEAFF.